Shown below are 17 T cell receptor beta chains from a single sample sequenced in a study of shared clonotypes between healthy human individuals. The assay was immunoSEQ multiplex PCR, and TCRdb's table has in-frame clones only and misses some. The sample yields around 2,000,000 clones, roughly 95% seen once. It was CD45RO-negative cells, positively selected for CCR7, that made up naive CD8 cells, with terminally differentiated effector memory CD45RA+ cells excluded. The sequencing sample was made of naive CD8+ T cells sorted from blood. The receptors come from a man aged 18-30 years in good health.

In DNA form, the CDR3 reads TGTGCCAGCAGCCACAGTCTTACTAACTATGGCTACACCTTC. Protein product: CASSHSLTNYGYTF. The chain couples TRBV5-6 to TRBJ1-2, with D unresolved. Looked up from germline, CDR1 is SGHDT and CDR2 is YYEEEE. V was clipped by 4 bases and J by 0 bases, with 10 bases between them. This CDR3 spans 14 amino acids.

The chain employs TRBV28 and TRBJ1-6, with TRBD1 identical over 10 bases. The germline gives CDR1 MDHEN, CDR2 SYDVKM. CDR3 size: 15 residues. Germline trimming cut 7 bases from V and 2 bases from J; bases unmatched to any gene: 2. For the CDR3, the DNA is TGTGCCAGCATTGGACAGGGGGCCTATAATTCACCCCTCCACTTT. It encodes CASIGQGAYNSPLHF.

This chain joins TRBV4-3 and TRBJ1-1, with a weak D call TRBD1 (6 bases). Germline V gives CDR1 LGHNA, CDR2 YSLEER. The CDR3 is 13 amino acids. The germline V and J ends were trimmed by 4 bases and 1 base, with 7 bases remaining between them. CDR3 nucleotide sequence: TGCGCCAGCAGCCGGGGGCCGAACACTGAAGCTTTCTTT. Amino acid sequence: CASSRGPNTEAFF.

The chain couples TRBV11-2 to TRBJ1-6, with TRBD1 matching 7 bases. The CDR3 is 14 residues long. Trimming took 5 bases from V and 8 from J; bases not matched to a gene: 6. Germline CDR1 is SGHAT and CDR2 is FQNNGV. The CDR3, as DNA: TGTGCCAGCAGCATAACAGGGGAGGATTCACCCCTCCACTTT. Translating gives CASSITGEDSPLHF.

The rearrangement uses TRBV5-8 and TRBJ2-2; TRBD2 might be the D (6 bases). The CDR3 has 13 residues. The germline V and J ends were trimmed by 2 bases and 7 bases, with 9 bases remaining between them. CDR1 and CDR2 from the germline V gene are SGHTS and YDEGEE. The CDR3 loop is CASSFGGIGELFF. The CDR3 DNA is TGTGCCAGCAGCTTCGGGGGAATCGGGGAGCTGTTTTTT.

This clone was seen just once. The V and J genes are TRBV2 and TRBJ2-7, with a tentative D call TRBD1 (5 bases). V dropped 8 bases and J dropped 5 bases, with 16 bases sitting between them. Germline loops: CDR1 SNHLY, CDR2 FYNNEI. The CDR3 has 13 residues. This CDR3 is CASEPRDSDEQYF. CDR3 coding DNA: TGTGCCAGCGAACCCAGGGATTCGGACGAGCAGTACTTC.

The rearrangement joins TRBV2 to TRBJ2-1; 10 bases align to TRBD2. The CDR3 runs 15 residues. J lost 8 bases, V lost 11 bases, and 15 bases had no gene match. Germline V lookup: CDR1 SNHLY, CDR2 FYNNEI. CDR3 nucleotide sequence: TGTGCCCTGCTAAACCAGCGGGAGGGCCGGGATGAGCAGTTCTTC. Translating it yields CALLNQREGRDEQFF.

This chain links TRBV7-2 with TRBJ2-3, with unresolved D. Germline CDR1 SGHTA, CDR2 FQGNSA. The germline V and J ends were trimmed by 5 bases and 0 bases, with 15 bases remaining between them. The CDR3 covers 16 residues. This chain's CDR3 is CASSARISSSTDTQYF. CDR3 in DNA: TGTGCCAGCAGCGCCCGAATTTCCTCTAGCACAGATACGCAGTATTTT.

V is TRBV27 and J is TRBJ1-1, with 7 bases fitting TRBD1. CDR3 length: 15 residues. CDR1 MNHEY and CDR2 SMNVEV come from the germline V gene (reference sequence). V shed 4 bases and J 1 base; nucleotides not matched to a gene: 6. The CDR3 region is CASSYLGGPNTEAFF. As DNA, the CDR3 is TGTGCCAGCAGTTACCTAGGGGGCCCGAACACTGAAGCTTTCTTT.

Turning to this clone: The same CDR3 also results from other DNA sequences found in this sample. Here the CDR3 DNA reads TGTGCCAGCAGCTTAGGAGGGGGGAGTGAAGCTTTCTTT. Its protein is CASSLGGGSEAFF. The rearrangement links TRBV7-8 to TRBJ1-1; D is possibly TRBD1 (6 bases). This CDR3 has 13 amino acids. Germline V gene data show CDR1 as SGHVS and CDR2 as FQNEAQ. Trimming removed 1 base from V and 7 bases from J, with 10 bases in between.

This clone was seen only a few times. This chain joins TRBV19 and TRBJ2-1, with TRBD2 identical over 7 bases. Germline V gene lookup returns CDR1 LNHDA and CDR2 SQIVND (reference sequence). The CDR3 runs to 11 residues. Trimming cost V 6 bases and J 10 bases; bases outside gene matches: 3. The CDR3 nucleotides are TGTGCCAGTAGATCGGGACTAGAGCAGTTCTTC. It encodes CASRSGLEQFF.

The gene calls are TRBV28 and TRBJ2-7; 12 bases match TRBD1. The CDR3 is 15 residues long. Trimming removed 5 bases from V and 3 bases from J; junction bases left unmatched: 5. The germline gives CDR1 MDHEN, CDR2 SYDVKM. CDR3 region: CASSHRDRGLYEQYF. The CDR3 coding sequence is TGTGCCAGCAGTCACCGGGACAGGGGGCTCTACGAGCAGTACTTC. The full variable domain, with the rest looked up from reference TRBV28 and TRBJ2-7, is DVKVTQSSRYLVKRTGEKVFLECVQDMDHENMFWYRQDPGLGLRLIYFSYDVKMKEKGDIPEGYSVSREKKERFSLILESASTNQTSMYLCASSHRDRGLYEQYFGPGTRLTVT.

The CDR3 region is CASSLVRAEYGYTF. DNA of the CDR3: TGTGCCAGCAGCTTAGTTAGGGCAGAGTATGGCTACACCTTC. The chain recombines TRBV11-2 with TRBJ1-2; D gene uncertain. V lost 1 base and J lost 5, with 11 bases in between. Germline assignment: CDR1 SGHAT and CDR2 FQNNGV. The CDR3 contains 14 residues.

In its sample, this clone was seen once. The CDR3 loop reads CASSPDGKRNEKLFF. The CDR3 DNA follows: TGTGCCAGCAGCCCGGACGGGAAGCGAAATGAAAAACTGTTTTTT. The chain links TRBV5-8 to TRBJ1-4; D is undetermined. This CDR3 contains 15 residues. Trimming shortened V by 4 bases and J by 5 bases, and 15 bases separated the two germline ends. Germline CDR1 SGHTS, CDR2 YDEGEE.

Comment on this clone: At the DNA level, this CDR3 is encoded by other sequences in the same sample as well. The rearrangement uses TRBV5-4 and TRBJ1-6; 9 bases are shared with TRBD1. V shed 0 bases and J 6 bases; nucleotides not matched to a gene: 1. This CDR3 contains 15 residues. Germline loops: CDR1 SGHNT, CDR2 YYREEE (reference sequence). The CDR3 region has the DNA TGTGCCAGCAGCTTGGACAGGGGGCTTAATTCACCCCTCCACTTT. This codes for CASSLDRGLNSPLHF.

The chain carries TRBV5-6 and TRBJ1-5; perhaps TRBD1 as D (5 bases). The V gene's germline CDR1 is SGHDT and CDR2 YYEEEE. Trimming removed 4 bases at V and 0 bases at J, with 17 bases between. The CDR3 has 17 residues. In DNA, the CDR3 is TGTGCCAGCAGCGCCCAGGGAGGTTTGGGTAGCAATCAGCCCCAGCATTTT. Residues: CASSAQGGLGSNQPQHF.

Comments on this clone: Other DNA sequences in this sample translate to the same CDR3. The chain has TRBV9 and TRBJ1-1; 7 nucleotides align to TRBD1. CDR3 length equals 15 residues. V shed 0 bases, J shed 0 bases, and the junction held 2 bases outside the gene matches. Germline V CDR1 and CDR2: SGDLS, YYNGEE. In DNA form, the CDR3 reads TGTGCCAGCAGCGTAGACGGGACAGTGAACACTGAAGCTTTCTTT. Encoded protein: CASSVDGTVNTEAFF.